Below are 21 T cell receptor beta chains sequenced from a single sample in a study of CD8 T cells in ankylosing spondylitis. TCRdb called the 5' RACE reads again in MiXCR, with one record for every CDR3 protein. The sample contains under 300,000 distinct CDR3 sequences, 8.6% of which appear only once. What was sequenced was blood, either unsorted or a sorted T cell fraction (not recorded which). Receptor source: a male donor with ankylosing spondylitis or in good health (not recorded which).

The V gene is TRBV18, the J gene TRBJ2-5, with D possibly being TRBD1 (7 bases). Germline lookup yields CDR1 KGHSH and CDR2 LQKENI. There are 18 residues in the CDR3. V was shortened by 4 bases and J by 5 bases, with 26 bases between the two germline ends. The DNA for the CDR3 is TGTGCCAGCTCACACAGAAACCCTCGACAGGGAGGTATGGAGACCCAGTACTTC. It translates to CASSHRNPRQGGMETQYF.

Notes on this clonotype: This may arise from a read error, as a much more abundant clone is one base away. The gene calls are TRBV12-3 or TRBV12-4 and TRBJ2-1; 9 bases match TRBD2. The length of the CDR3 is 19 residues. The CDR3 DNA reads TGTACCAGCAGTCATGAGGGTTGGCTAGCGGGACGATCTTTCGGGGAGCAGTTCTTC. Its translation: CTSSHEGWLAGRSFGEQFF.

This clonotype was seen repeatedly, ten times or more. The rearrangement uses TRBV27 and TRBJ2-4; tentative D call: TRBD2 (5 bases). The CDR3 runs to 13 residues. V lost 2 bases, J lost 6 bases, and 8 bases lay in between. The V gene's germline CDR1 is MNHEY and CDR2 SMNVEV (reference sequence). CDR3 DNA sequence: TGTGCCAGCAGTTTAGTTGGGAGAAACATTCAGTACTTC. Translation gives CASSLVGRNIQYF.

The rearrangement joins TRBV27 to TRBJ1-1; D remains ambiguous. The germline V and J ends were trimmed by 3 bases and 6 bases, with 14 bases remaining between them. This CDR3 contains 14 residues. From germline, CDR1 is MNHEY and CDR2 SMNVEV (reference sequence). Here the CDR3 DNA reads TGTGCCAGCAGTTTCTCTTATGGGTACGCTGAAGCTTTCTTT. Amino acid sequence: CASSFSYGYAEAFF.

This clonotype was counted ten times or more. The chain links TRBV30 to TRBJ1-1; weak D call: TRBD1 (6 bases). Germline V gene data show CDR1 as GTSNPN and CDR2 as SVGIG (reference sequence). The CDR3 totals 15 residues. Trimming left V 4 bases short and J 5 bases short, with 20 bases between. The DNA of the CDR3 is TGTGCCTGGACGACGGGGGCGAATGGAACAACTGAAGCTTTCTTT. Translating gives CAWTTGANGTTEAFF.

This clonotype was recorded at least ten times. The gene calls are TRBV29-1 and TRBJ2-1; TRBD1 matches at 9 bases. Germline V gene lookup returns CDR1 SQVTM and CDR2 ANQGSEA. The CDR3 loop spans 14 amino acids. V trimming: 5 bases; J trimming: 4 bases; junction bases outside the gene matches: 6. The CDR3 sequence is CSVIPGQGYNEQFF. In DNA form, the CDR3 reads TGCAGCGTTATACCGGGACAGGGTTACAATGAGCAGTTCTTC.

The table lists this clonotype with many counts. The chain couples TRBV20-1 to TRBJ2-7; a possible D gene is TRBD2 (5 bases). Germline assignment: CDR1 DFQATT and CDR2 SNEGSKA (reference sequence). This CDR3 region has 13 residues. The V gene lost 0 bases and the J gene lost 3 bases, with 9 bases spanning the gap. CDR3 coding DNA: TGCAGTGCTAGAGAAGGCCGGGACTACGAGCAGTACTTC. It yields the protein CSAREGRDYEQYF.

This clonotype has at least ten counts. The chain uses TRBV29-1 and TRBJ1-1; D unresolved. The CDR3 sequence is 12 residues long. With 3 bases removed from V and 3 bases from J, the gap between germline ends came to 8 bases. From germline, CDR1 is SQVTM and CDR2 ANQGSEA. The CDR3 sequence: CSVEHSHTEAFF. The CDR3 DNA is TGCAGCGTTGAGCATTCGCACACTGAAGCTTTCTTT.

The chain combines TRBV4-3 with TRBJ2-1, with D tentatively TRBD2 (6 bases). This CDR3 has 15 residues. V lost 0 bases, J lost 13 bases, and 19 bases lay in between. CDR1 is LGHNA, CDR2 YSLEER, per germline. CDR3 nucleotide sequence: TGCGCCAGCAGCCAAGATGGCTCAATGGAGGGGCCTCAGTTCTTC. It yields the protein CASSQDGSMEGPQFF.

The rearrangement links TRBV30 to TRBJ1-1; tentative D call: TRBD1 (6 bases). Looked up from germline, CDR1 is GTSNPN and CDR2 is SVGIG (reference sequence). The CDR3 consists of 11 residues. Trimming cost V 5 bases and J 11 bases, with 15 bases left between them. The CDR3 here is CAWFYGQLAFF. The CDR3 DNA reads as TGTGCCTGGTTTTATGGACAGTTGGCTTTCTTT.

This clonotype was counted many times. The chain has TRBV29-1 and TRBJ2-1; D uncertain. CDR1 is SQVTM and CDR2 is ANQGSEA in the germline V gene. Deletions cut 5 bases from V and 0 bases from J, with 11 bases between. The CDR3 sequence is 14 residues long. CDR3 sequence: CSVWRPSSYNEQFF. The CDR3 DNA sequence: TGCAGCGTTTGGCGGCCGAGCTCCTACAATGAGCAGTTCTTC.

This clonotype appeared many times. The CDR3 is CASSPGVIGNQPQHF. CDR3 DNA: TGTGCCAGCAGCCCAGGGGTTATTGGCAATCAGCCCCAGCATTTT. V gene TRBV12-3 or TRBV12-4 combines with J gene TRBJ1-5; TRBD1 is a possible D gene (6 bases). This CDR3 is built from 15 residues. The V and J ends lost 6 bases and 2 bases respectively, with 14 bases between them.

In its sample, this clonotype was seen many times. The chain's CDR3 is CSVDGGGAGGYTF. The DNA for the CDR3 is TGCAGCGTTGACGGAGGCGGTGCGGGCGGCTACACCTTC. This chain links TRBV29-1 with TRBJ1-2; D is unclear. CDR1 and CDR2 (germline): SQVTM, ANQGSEA. Trimming pared 3 bases from V and 8 bases from J, leaving 16 bases between. This CDR3 has 13 amino acids.

This clonotype was recorded at least ten times. This chain connects TRBV20-1 to TRBJ2-7; the D call may be TRBD1 or TRBD2 (5 bases each). The germline V gene encodes CDR1 DFQATT and CDR2 SNEGSKA (reference sequence). V dropped 6 bases and J dropped 1 base, with 10 bases sitting between them. This CDR3 region has 12 residues. DNA of the CDR3: TGCAGTGCCAGGGACGGTTCCTACGAGCAGTACTTC. Translating it yields CSARDGSYEQYF.

This clonotype was recorded at least ten times. The chain uses TRBV12-3 or TRBV12-4 and TRBJ2-7; 8 bases fit TRBD2. The J segment lost 0 bases and the V segment lost 6 bases, leaving 4 bases of the junction unmatched. The CDR3 covers 14 residues. The CDR3 loop reads CASSNSGASYEQYF. For the CDR3, the DNA is TGTGCCAGCAGCAATAGCGGGGCCTCCTACGAGCAGTACTTC.

This clonotype showed up many times. The chain joins TRBV4-2 to TRBJ1-1; 8 bases match TRBD1. Germline V gives CDR1 LGHNA, CDR2 YNFKEQ. Unmatched junction bases numbered 8, after V lost 5 bases and J lost 3 bases. The CDR3 sequence is 15 residues long. The CDR3 DNA reads as TGTGCCAGCAGCAAAACGACAGGGGAGTACACTGAAGCTTTCTTT. Translating gives CASSKTTGEYTEAFF.

The sample holds many counts of this clonotype. The chain combines TRBV4-1 with TRBJ2-1, with 7 bases identical to TRBD2. The CDR3 is made up of 15 amino acids. From germline, CDR1 is MGHRA and CDR2 YSYEKL. V shed 5 bases and J 4 bases; nucleotides not matched to a gene: 8. The CDR3 region has the DNA TGCGCCAGCAGCGCCCGGGATAGCGGGTACAATGAGCAGTTCTTC. This codes for CASSARDSGYNEQFF.

This clonotype was seen repeatedly, ten times or more. The chain carries TRBV12-3 or TRBV12-4 and TRBJ1-2, with no clear D. Trimming removed 6 bases from V and 3 bases from J, with 8 bases in between. The CDR3 sequence is 12 residues long. CDR3 nucleotide sequence: TGTGCCAGCAGGCAAGGGTACTATGGCTACACCTTC. It is translated as CASRQGYYGYTF.

There are many counts of this clonotype. The rearrangement joins TRBV6-2 or TRBV6-3 to TRBJ1-5; D call uncertain. The CDR3 covers 13 residues. V lost 2 bases to trimming and J lost 1 base, with 3 bases between them. Germline CDR1 is MNHEY and CDR2 is SVGEGT. In nucleotides, the CDR3 is TGTGCCAGCAGTTACGACAGCAATCAGCCCCAGCATTTT. As protein: CASSYDSNQPQHF.

Many counts were recorded for this clonotype. The chain has TRBV6-1 and TRBJ1-2; TRBD1 is a possible D gene (6 bases). Germline assignment: CDR1 MNHNS and CDR2 SASEGT. This CDR3 comprises 13 residues. Deletions cut 3 bases from V and 6 bases from J, with 11 bases between. The CDR3 loop reads CASSDYRVDGYTF. The CDR3 DNA is TGTGCCAGCAGTGATTACAGGGTAGATGGCTACACCTTC.

The chain joins TRBV5-6 to TRBJ2-3; TRBD2 matches at 7 bases. With 4 bases clipped from V and 5 bases from J, the junction kept 13 bases outside the gene matches. In germline, CDR1 is SGHDT, CDR2 YYEEEE. There are 16 residues in the CDR3. CDR3 loop: CASSPGTTSRLDTQYF. The CDR3 region has the DNA TGTGCCAGCAGCCCCGGGACTACCTCCCGACTAGATACGCAGTATTTT.